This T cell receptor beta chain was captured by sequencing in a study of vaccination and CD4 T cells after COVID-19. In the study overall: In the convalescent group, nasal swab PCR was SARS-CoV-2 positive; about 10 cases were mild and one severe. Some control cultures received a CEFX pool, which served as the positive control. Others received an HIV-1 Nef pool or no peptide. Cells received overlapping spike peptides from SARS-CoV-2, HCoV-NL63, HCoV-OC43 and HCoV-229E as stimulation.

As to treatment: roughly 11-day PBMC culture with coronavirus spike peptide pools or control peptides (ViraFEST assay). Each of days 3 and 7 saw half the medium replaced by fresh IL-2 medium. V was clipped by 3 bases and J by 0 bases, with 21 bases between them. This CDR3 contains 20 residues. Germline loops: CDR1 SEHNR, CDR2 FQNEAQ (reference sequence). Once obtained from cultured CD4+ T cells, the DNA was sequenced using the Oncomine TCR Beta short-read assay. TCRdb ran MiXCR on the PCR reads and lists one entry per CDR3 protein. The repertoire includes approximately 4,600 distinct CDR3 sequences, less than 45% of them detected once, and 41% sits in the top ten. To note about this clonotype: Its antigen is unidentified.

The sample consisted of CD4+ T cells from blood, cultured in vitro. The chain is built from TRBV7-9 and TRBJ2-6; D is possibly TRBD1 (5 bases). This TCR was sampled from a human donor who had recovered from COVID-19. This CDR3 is CASSFGSGPHLLSGANVLTF. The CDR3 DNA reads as TGTGCCAGCAGCTTCGGGTCAGGGCCTCATTTACTCTCTGGGGCCAACGTCCTGACTTTC.